A selection of T cell receptor beta chains follows, all from one sample in a study of a mutant IDH1 vaccine in newly diagnosed glioma. For these receptors, no antigen is known. Repertoires were generated with immunoSEQ multiplex PCR, while TCRdb's copy carries only in-frame clones and drops some. The sample has 25,000 to 35,000 clones; roughly 90% are singletons. The material sequenced was PBMCs, taken from a glioma patient whose treatment included an IDH1 peptide vaccine. Receptors originate from a man between 35 and 55 years old with glioma. CDR3s include the opening cysteine and the closing phenylalanine or tryptophan. A D gene is named only where the DNA matches it firmly. Some rows mark clone size as missing; the rest say once, few, many or name a class of expanded clone.

d_call	v_call	cdr3_length	j_call	clone_size	cdr3_nt	cdr3_aa
-	TRBV7-2	17	TRBJ1-1	once	TGTGCCAGCAGCCTGAACGGTCCATCCGCAATGAACACTGAAGCTTTCTTT	CASSLNGPSAMNTEAFF
-	TRBV6-4	15	TRBJ2-1	-	TGTGCCAGCAGTGACACGGACGGCTCCTACAATGAGCAGTTCTTC	CASSDTDGSYNEQFF
-	TRBV27	15	TRBJ1-6	-	TGTGCCAGCAGAATTACCGGGACTTGGGATTCACCCCTCCACTTT	CASRITGTWDSPLHF
-	TRBV19	14	TRBJ2-3	-	TGTGCCAGTAGTCCCGGACGTAGCACAGATACGCAGTATTTT	CASSPGRSTDTQYF
-	TRBV9	12	TRBJ1-1	few	TGTGCCAGCAGCCCCCAAGACACTGAAGCTTTCTTT	CASSPQDTEAFF
-	TRBV30	12	TRBJ1-2	-	TGTGCCTGGTCGTTTGGGGCCTATGGCTACACCTTC	CAWSFGAYGYTF
-	TRBV14	17	TRBJ2-2	-	TGTGCCAGCGCCCCAAGAGGGTCCGGTATGGGCACCGGGGAGCTGTTTTTT	CASAPRGSGMGTGELFF
-	TRBV29-1	12	TRBJ1-1	-	TGCAGCGTTGATGTTGGGGTTACTGAAGCTTTCTTT	CSVDVGVTEAFF
-	TRBV28	13	TRBJ2-1	-	TGTGCCAGCAGTTTAGGGAGTTTCAATGAGCAGTTCTTC	CASSLGSFNEQFF
-	TRBV7-6	15	TRBJ1-1	-	TGTGCCAGCAGCTTAGAGCCGGGAGGTGACACTGAAGCTTTCTTT	CASSLEPGGDTEAFF
-	TRBV2	18	TRBJ1-3	-	TGTGCCAGCAGTGAAGGGCAGGGCTCAATAGGGTCTGGAAACACCATATATTTT	CASSEGQGSIGSGNTIYF
-	TRBV10-3	14	TRBJ2-2	-	TGTGCCACGAGGGGGGCAGCCAACACCGGGGAGCTGTTTTTT	CATRGAANTGELFF
-	TRBV19	15	TRBJ2-2	-	TGTGCCAGTAAAAAAGGCGGCCTGAACACCGGGGAGCTGTTTTTT	CASKKGGLNTGELFF
-	TRBV27	16	TRBJ2-7	-	TGTGCCAGCAGTTTATCGAGTGGAGAGAGACAGTACGAGCAGTACTTC	CASSLSSGERQYEQYF
-	TRBV27	14	TRBJ1-5	-	TGTGCCAGCAGTTTGAGGGGAGGCAATCAGCCCCAGCATTTT	CASSLRGGNQPQHF
TRBD1	TRBV11-2	15	TRBJ1-2	-	TGTGCCAGCAGCCAGGGTTGGGACAGGGGGCTTGGCTACACCTTC	CASSQGWDRGLGYTF
TRBD1	TRBV7-2	13	TRBJ2-1	-	TGTGCCAGCAGCTTCCACCGGGACAGGGTCAGGTTCTTC	CASSFHRDRVRFF
-	TRBV6-1	16	TRBJ1-5	-	TGTGCCAGCAGTGCACTACAGGGATATAGCAATCAGCCCCAGCATTTT	CASSALQGYSNQPQHF
TRBD2	TRBV7-8	16	TRBJ2-2	-	TGTGCCAGCAGACTTCGTAGCGGGGCAGAATCCGGGGAGCTGTTTTTT	CASRLRSGAESGELFF
-	TRBV11-2	14	TRBJ2-2	-	TGTGCCAGCAGCCGTGGGATCAACACCGGGGAGCTGTTTTTT	CASSRGINTGELFF
TRBD1	TRBV4-2	15	TRBJ2-7	-	TGTGCCAGCAGCCGGGACAGGGGATTAGCCTACGAGCAGTACTTC	CASSRDRGLAYEQYF
TRBD1	TRBV28	16	TRBJ1-3	-	TGTGCCAGCAGTCTTCTACAGGGGGCATCGGGAAACACCATATATTTT	CASSLLQGASGNTIYF
TRBD1	TRBV10-3	15	TRBJ2-7	-	TGTGCCATCAGTGAGTTCCAGGGGGTATCCTACGAGCAGTACTTC	CAISEFQGVSYEQYF
TRBD2	TRBV18	13	TRBJ2-7	-	TGTGCCAGCTCCCAAGGACTAGACTACGAGCAGTACTTC	CASSQGLDYEQYF
TRBD2	TRBV7-9	17	TRBJ2-3	-	TGTGCCAGCAGCCCAACTAGCGGGAGATACAGCACAGATACGCAGTATTTT	CASSPTSGRYSTDTQYF
-	TRBV10-2	12	TRBJ1-2	-	TGCGCCAGCAGTGAGGGTATCTATGGCTACACCTTC	CASSEGIYGYTF
TRBD2	TRBV7-3	17	TRBJ2-3	few	TGTGCCAGCAGCCTAACCGCCCTAGCGGGAGGGGAAGATACGCAGTATTTT	CASSLTALAGGEDTQYF